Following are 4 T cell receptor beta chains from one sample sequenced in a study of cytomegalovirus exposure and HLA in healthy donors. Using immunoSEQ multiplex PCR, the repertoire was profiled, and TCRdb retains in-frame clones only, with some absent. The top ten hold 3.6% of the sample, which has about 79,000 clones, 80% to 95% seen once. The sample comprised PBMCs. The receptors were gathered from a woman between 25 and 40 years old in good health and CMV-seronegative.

The DNA for the CDR3 is TGTGCCAGCAGCTTGGAGCGGGGGGAGCAGTTCTTC. Translation gives CASSLERGEQFF. The chain is built from TRBV5-4 and TRBJ2-1; 8 bases line up with TRBD2. Germline values: CDR1 SGHNT, CDR2 YYREEE (reference sequence). Trimming took 0 bases from V and 10 from J; bases not matched to a gene: 0. The CDR3 covers 12 residues.

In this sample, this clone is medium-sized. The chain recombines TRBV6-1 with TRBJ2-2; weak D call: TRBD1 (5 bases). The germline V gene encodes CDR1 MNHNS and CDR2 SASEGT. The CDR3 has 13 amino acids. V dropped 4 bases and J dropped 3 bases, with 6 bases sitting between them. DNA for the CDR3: TGTGCCAGCAGTGTGACAGACACCGGGGAGCTGTTTTTT. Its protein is CASSVTDTGELFF.

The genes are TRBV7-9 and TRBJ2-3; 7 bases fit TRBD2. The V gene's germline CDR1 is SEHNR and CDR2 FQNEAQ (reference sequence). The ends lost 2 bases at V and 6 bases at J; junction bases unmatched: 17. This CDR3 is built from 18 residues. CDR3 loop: CASSLTGVMAGVSDTQYF. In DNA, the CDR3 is TGTGCCAGCAGCTTAACGGGGGTGATGGCGGGAGTCTCGGATACGCAGTATTTT. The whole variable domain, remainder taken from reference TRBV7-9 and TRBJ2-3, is DTGVSQNPRHKITKRGQNVTFRCDPISEHNRLYWYRQTLGQGPEFLTYFQNEAQLEKSRLLSDRFSAERPKGSFSTLEIQRTEQGDSAMYLCASSLTGVMAGVSDTQYFGPGTRLTVL.

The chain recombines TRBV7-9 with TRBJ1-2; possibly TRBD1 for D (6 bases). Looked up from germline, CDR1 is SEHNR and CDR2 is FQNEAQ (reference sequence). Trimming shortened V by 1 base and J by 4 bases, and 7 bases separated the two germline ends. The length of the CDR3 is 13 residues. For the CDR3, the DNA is TGTGCCAGCAGCTTAGGCAGGGGCTATGGCTACACCTTC. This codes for CASSLGRGYGYTF.